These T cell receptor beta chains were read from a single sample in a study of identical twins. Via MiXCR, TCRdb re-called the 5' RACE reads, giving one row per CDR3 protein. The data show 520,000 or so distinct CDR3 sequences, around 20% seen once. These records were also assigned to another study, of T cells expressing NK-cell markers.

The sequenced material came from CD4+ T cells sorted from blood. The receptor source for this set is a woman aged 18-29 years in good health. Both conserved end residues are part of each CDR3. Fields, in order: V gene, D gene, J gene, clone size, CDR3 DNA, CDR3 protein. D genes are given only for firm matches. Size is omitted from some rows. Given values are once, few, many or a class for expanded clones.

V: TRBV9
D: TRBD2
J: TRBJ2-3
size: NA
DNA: TGTGCCAGCAGCGTCCGGGAGGAGGCGACCACAGATACGCAGTATTTT
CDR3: CASSVREEATTDTQYF

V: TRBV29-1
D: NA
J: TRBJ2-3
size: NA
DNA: TGCAGCGTTGAAAGGTCGCAGGTCCTCACAGATACGCAGTATTTT
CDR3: CSVERSQVLTDTQYF

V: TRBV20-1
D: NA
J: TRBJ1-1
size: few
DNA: TGCAGTGCCCGCCGTATCGGCATGATTGAAGCTTTCTTT
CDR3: CSARRIGMIEAFF

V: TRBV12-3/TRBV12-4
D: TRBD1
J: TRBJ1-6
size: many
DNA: TGTGCCAGCAGTTTGGCAGGGGGAAGCTCACCCCTCCACTTT
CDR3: CASSLAGGSSPLHF

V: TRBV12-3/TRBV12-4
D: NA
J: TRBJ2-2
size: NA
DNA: TGTGCCAGCAAGGGGATACCGAACACCGGGGAGCTGTTTTTT
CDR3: CASKGIPNTGELFF

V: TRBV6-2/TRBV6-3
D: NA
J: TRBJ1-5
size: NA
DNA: TGTGCCAGCAGAACAGGGTCACCCCAGCATTTT
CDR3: CASRTGSPQHF

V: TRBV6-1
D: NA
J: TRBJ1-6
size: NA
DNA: TGTGCCAGCAGGCTACAGGGAAGTAATTCACCCCTCCACTTT
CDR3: CASRLQGSNSPLHF

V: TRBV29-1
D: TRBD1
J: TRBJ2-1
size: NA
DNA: TGCAGCGCAGGGGGACAGGGGATATCCTACAATGAGCAGTTCTTC
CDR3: CSAGGQGISYNEQFF

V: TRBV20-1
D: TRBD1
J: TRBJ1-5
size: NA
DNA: TGCAGTGCTCGTACAGGGGGCGCCGGCAATCAGCCCCAGCATTTT
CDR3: CSARTGGAGNQPQHF

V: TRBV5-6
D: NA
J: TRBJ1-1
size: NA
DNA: TGTGCCAGCAGCTTGGGATTAAGGTGGTTCCCGGGAACTGAAGCTTTCTTT
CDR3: CASSLGLRWFPGTEAFF

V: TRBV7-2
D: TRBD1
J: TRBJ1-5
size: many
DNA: TGTGCCAGCAGCCTAGCAGGGGGTAGCAATCAGCCCCAGCATTTT
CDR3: CASSLAGGSNQPQHF

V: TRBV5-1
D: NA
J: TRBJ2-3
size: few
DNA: TGCGCCAGCAGCTTGGGAGATCTCTCAGATACGCAGTATTTT
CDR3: CASSLGDLSDTQYF

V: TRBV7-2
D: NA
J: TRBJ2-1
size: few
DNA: TGTGCCAGCAGCAGGACACAAGGGGGATACAATGAGCAGTTCTTC
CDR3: CASSRTQGGYNEQFF

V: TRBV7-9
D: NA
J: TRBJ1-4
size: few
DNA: TGTGCCAGCAGCCCCCCGGGACGGTCTAATGAAAAACTGTTTTTT
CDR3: CASSPPGRSNEKLFF

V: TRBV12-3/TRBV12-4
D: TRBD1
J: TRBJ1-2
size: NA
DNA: TGTGCCAGCAGGACAGGGGGCTCGCAAGGCTACACCTTC
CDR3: CASRTGGSQGYTF

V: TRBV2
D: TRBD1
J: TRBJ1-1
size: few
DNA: TGTGCCAGCAGTGACCGACAGGGAAGCACTGAAGCTTTCTTT
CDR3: CASSDRQGSTEAFF

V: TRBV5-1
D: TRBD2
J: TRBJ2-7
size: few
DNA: TGCGCCAGCAGCTGGACTAGCGAATACTCCTACGAGCAGTACTTC
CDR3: CASSWTSEYSYEQYF

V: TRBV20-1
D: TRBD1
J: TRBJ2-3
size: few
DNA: TGCAGTGCCAAACCGGGACAGGGAGGAGATACGCAGTATTTT
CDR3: CSAKPGQGGDTQYF

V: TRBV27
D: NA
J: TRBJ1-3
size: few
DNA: TGTGCCAGCACTCTACGGTGGCCTGGGGATGGAAACACCATATATTTT
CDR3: CASTLRWPGDGNTIYF

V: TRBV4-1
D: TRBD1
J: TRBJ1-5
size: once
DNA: TGCGCCAGCGCCCGACTCTCCGGGACAGGGAATCAGCCCCAGCATTTT
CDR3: CASARLSGTGNQPQHF

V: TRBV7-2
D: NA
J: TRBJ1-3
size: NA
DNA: TGTGCCAGCACCTTCGACGGGAACTCTGGAAACACCATATATTTT
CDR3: CASTFDGNSGNTIYF

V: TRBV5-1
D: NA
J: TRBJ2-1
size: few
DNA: TGCGCCAGCAGCTTGGCCCAGCGGCGGAGCAATGAGCAGTTCTTC
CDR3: CASSLAQRRSNEQFF

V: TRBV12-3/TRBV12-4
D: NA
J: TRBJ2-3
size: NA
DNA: TGTGCCAGCAGGCATGGGGCGGCCCCAGATACGCAGTATTTT
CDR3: CASRHGAAPDTQYF

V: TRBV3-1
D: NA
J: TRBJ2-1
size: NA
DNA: TGTGCCAGCAGCCAAGAGTTGGGTAGCTTGTCCTACAATGAGCAGTTCTTC
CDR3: CASSQELGSLSYNEQFF

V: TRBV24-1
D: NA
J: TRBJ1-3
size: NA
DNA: TGTGCCACCAAGGGGGACGAAGGCACCATATATTTT
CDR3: CATKGDEGTIYF

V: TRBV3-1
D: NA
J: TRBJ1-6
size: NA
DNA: TGTGCCAGCAGCCAGACGGACATATACAATTCACCCCTCCACTTT
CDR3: CASSQTDIYNSPLHF

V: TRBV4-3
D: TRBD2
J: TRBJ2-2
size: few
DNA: TGCGCCAGCAGTCGGACTAGCGGGAGTCACGGCACCGGGGAGCTGTTTTTT
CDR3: CASSRTSGSHGTGELFF

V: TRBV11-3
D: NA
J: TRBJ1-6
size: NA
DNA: TGTGCCAGCACCCCGGGGCCGAGTAATTCACCCCTCCACTTT
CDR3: CASTPGPSNSPLHF

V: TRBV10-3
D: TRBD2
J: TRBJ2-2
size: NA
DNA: TGTGCCATCAGTGACCAACTAGCGGGGGGGACCCGAGGCACCGGGGAGCTGTTTTTT
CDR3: CAISDQLAGGTRGTGELFF

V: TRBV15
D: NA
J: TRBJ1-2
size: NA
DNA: TGTGCCACCAGCAGGGGGGGGAAATGGGACTACACCTTC
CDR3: CATSRGGKWDYTF

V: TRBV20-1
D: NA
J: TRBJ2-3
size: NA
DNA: TGCAGTGCTAACAGGGCAGATACGCAGTATTTT
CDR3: CSANRADTQYF

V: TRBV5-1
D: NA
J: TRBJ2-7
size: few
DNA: TGCGCCAGCAGCTTAGGTTCCGGGGCAGGCGTTATCTACGAGCAGTACTTC
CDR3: CASSLGSGAGVIYEQYF

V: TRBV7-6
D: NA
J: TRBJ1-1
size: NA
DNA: TGTGCCAGCAGCACCATCACGAACACTGAAGCTTTCTTT
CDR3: CASSTITNTEAFF

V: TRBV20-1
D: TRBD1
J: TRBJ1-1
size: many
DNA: TGCAGTGCTAGGGTCCGGGACAGACTGAACACTGAAGCTTTCTTT
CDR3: CSARVRDRLNTEAFF

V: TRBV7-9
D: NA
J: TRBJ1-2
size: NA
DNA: TGTGCCAGCAGCTTTGATGCAGTCACTAACTATGGCTACACCTTC
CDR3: CASSFDAVTNYGYTF

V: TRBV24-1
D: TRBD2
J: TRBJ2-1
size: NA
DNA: TGTGCCACCAGTGATGGGGCGGGAGGATGGGAGCAGTTCTTC
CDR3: CATSDGAGGWEQFF

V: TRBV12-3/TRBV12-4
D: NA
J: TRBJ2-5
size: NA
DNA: TGTGCCAGCAGTTCCAGGAGGCGGCGGGAGACCCAGTACTTC
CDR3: CASSSRRRRETQYF

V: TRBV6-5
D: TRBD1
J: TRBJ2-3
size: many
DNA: TGTGCCAGCAGTTACCGACAGGGAACAGATACGCAGTATTTT
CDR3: CASSYRQGTDTQYF

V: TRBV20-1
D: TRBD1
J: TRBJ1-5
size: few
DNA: TGCAGTGCTAGTACCGGGACAGGGATTCTCAATCAGCCCCAGCATTTT
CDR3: CSASTGTGILNQPQHF

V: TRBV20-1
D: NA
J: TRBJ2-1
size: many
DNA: TGCAGTGCTAGAGATCATTCCCGTAAAGGGGAGCAGTTCTTC
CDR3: CSARDHSRKGEQFF

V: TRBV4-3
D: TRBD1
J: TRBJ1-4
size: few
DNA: TGCGCCAGCAGCCTATTGCCCGGGACAGGGAATGAAAAACTGTTTTTT
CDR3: CASSLLPGTGNEKLFF

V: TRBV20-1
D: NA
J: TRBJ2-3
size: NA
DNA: TGCAGTGCGAGGGGGGGGTTGGATACGCAGTATTTT
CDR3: CSARGGLDTQYF

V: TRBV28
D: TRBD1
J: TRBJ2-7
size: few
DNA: TGTGCCAGCGGGACAGGGGGTTTGGAGCAGTACTTC
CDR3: CASGTGGLEQYF